The clone carrying this T cell receptor (beta chain) has only one observation. Germline trimming cut 4 bases from V and 6 bases from J; bases unmatched to any gene: 18. Germline V CDR1 and CDR2: SGDLS, YYNGEE. The CDR3 totals 18 residues. The sample comes from a study of blood T cell repertoires in COVID-19. At the level of the study: Spain, Italy and the United States supplied samples that represented acute and convalescent COVID-19. T cells, B-cell-depleted T cells, or PBMCs provided the cDNA or gDNA that served as material.

Original processing methods: Estimates of nucleated cell counts were drawn from the amplification of reference gene primers. Assay: immunoSEQ multiplex PCR; the TCRdb copy retains only in-frame clones and omits some. V and J calls plus clone size are reproduced from that table; the DNA served to infer D and trimming. The sample has some 300,000 clones, over 85% seen once. The clonotype was recovered from a young woman with COVID-19, enrolled during active disease. The chain is built from TRBV9 and TRBJ2-3; 9 nucleotides match TRBD2. The specimen was peripheral blood. Here the CDR3 reads CASSRPQVAGANGDTQYF. The CDR3, as DNA: TGTGCCAGCAGCCGCCCCCAGGTAGCGGGGGCGAACGGCGATACGCAGTATTTT.